This T cell receptor (beta chain) was recorded in a study of molecular identifiers for immune sequencing clone quantification (dated by TCRdb to 2016 to 2019). For the study in its entirety: In a replicate experiment, RNA from around 18,000 or 91,000 naive CD8 T cells was split into five aliquots, four of which were sequenced. The study was a methods study using CD8 T cells to benchmark molecular-identifier clustering-based TCR repertoire sequencing (MIDCIRS) and TCR RNA copy counting.

The method behind the library was PCR. The listed sequencing device is Illumina MiSeq. Purification of total RNA was performed with the Qiagen AllPrep DNA/RNA kit. Reads from multiple sequencing runs of the same library were pooled before analysis. On the study's bioinformatics: Only reads with exact TCR constant sequence were kept, trimmed to 150 nt, and grouped by their 12-nt molecular barcodes. Reads in each barcode group were sub-clustered using a 15% Levenshtein threshold, and a quality-weighted consensus sequence was built for each RNA molecule. Non-functional sequences were discarded, and so were lower-count sequences lying one edit away from another sequence. Based on a fit of two negative binomial distributions, barcode sub-clusters having less than 20% of the maximum read count were discarded. The raw public reads went through TCRdb reprocessing: fastp at Q25, MiXCR clone calling, in-frame beta chains kept. Rows merge per CDR3 protein into single entries with the most common DNA and genes. TCRdb, not the authors, supplied the V and J calls. The sample profile shows around 2,500 distinct CDR3 sequences; about a sixth of them were found once. The ten biggest clones cover approximately 8.9% of the sample.

This clonotype was found a few times. This receptor's antigen is unknown. No much larger clonotype is one base removed from it; base qualities were not supplied. Naive CD8 T cells, defined as CD8+CD4-CCR7+CD45RA+, were FACS-sorted into RLT Plus buffer on a BD FACSAria II. For a sensitivity comparison, a portion of naive CD8 T cell RNA was divided equally between MIDCIRS and a Smart-seq2-style 5'RACE protocol. CD8 T cells were enriched using RosetteSep CD8+ T Cell Enrichment Cocktail and Ficoll-Paque, and the enriched cells then underwent ACK red cell lysis. The paper as a whole reports these results and caveats: Highly expanded clone sizes could be underestimated because identical TCR molecules may share a barcode. Modeling indicated roughly 3.3 TCR RNA copies recovered per cell, compared with about ten by digital PCR, which implies a capture efficiency of around 30%. When barcode sub-clustering was not used, chimeric consensus sequences inflated TCR diversity, with chimeras reaching as high as 47%. Clones above 20 RNA copies held over 98% of molecules in CMV-specific effector cells but under 1% in naive cells. Even against a background of around 900,000 naive CD8 T cells, spiked-in Jurkat TCR RNA amounting to a single cell's worth was reported to be detectable.

V is cut by 3 bases and J by 6 bases, and the space between the germline ends is 14 bases. CDR1 and CDR2, per the germline V gene, are MDHEN and SYDVKM. From cysteine to phenylalanine, the CDR3 is 15 amino acids long. Only CDR3 DNA remains: 45 bases, in frame from the first base. What was sequenced was naive CD8+ T cells from blood, with Jurkat cell RNA spiked in. The sample's cell subset or site label is to be understood as: FACS-sorted CD8+CD4-CCR7+CD45RA+ naive T cells. Rearrangement joined TRBV28 to TRBJ1-4; too little of a D gene remains to name it. The source is a human donor in good health. Some libraries in this study had Jurkat cell RNA spiked in. The nucleotide sequence reads TGTGCCAGCAGTTTCTTTCTCAAGTGGGATGAAAAACTGTTTTTT. Its translation is CASSFFLKWDEKLFF.